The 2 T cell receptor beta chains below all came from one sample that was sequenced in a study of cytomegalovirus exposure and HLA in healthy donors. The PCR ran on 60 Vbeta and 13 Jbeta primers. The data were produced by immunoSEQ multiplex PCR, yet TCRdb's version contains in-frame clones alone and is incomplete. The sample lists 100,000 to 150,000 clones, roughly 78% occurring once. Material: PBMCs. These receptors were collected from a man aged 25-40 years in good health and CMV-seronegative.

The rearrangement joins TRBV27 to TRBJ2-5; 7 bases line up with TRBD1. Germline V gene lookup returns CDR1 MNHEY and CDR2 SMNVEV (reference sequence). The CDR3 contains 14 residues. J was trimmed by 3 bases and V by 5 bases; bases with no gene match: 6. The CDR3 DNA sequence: TGTGCCAGCAGTCCCTGGGACAGAAAAGAGACCCAGTACTTC. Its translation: CASSPWDRKETQYF.

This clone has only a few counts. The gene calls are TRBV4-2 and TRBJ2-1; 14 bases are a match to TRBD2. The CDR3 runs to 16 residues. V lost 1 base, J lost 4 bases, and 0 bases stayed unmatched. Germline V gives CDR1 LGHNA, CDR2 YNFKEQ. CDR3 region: CASSQGLAGGYNEQFF. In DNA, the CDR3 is TGTGCCAGCAGCCAAGGACTAGCGGGGGGGTACAATGAGCAGTTCTTC.